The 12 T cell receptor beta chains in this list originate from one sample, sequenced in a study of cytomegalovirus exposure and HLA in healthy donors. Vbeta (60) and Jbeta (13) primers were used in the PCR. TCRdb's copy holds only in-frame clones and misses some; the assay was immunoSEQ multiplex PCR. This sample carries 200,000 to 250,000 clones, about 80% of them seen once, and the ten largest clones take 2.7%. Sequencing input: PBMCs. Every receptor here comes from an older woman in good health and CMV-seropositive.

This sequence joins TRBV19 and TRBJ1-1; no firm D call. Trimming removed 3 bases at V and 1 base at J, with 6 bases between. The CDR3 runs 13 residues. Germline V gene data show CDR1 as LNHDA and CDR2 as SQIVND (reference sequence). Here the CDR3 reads CASSIGKNTEAFF. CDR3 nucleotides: TGTGCCAGTAGTATCGGGAAGAACACTGAAGCTTTCTTT.

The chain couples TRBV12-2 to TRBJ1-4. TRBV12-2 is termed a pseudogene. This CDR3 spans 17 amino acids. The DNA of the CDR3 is TGTGCAAGTCGCTCAACTGGCGGGGGGCAGACGAATGAAAAACTGTTTTTT. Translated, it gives CASRSTGGGQTNEKLFF.

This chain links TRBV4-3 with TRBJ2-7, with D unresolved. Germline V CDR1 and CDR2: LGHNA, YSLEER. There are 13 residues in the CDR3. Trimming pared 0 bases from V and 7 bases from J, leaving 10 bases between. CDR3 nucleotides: TGCGCCAGCAGCCAAGATGGCAGGCCAGAGCAGTACTTC. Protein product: CASSQDGRPEQYF.

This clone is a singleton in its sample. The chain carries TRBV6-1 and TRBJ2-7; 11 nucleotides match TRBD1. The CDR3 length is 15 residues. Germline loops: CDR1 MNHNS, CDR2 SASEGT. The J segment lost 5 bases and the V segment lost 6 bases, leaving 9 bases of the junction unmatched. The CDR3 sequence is CASSSSGTGGDEQYF. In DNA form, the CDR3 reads TGTGCCAGCAGCTCATCCGGGACAGGGGGGGACGAGCAGTACTTC.

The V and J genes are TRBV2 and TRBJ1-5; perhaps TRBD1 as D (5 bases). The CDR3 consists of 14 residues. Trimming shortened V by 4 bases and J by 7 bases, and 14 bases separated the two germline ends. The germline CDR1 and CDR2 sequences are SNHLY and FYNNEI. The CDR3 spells CASSVEGVGQPQHF. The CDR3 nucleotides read TGTGCCAGCAGTGTGGAAGGGGTGGGCCAGCCCCAGCATTTT.

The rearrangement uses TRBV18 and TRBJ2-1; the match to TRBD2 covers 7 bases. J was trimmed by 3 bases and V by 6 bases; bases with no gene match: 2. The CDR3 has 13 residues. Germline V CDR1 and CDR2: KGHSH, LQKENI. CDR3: CASSLADYNEQFF. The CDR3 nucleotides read TGTGCCAGCTCCCTAGCGGACTACAATGAGCAGTTCTTC. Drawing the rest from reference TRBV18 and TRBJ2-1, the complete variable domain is NAGVMQNPRHLVRRRGQEARLRCSPMKGHSHVYWYRQLPEEGLKFMVYLQKENIIDESGMPKERFSAEFPKEGPSILRIQQVVRGDSAAYFCASSLADYNEQFFGPGTRLTVL.

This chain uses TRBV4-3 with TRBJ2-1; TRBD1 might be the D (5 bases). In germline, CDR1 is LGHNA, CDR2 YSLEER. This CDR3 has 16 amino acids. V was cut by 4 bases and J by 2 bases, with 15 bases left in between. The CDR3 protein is CASSLFSGAPYNEQFF. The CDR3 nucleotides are TGCGCCAGCAGCCTCTTTTCTGGGGCCCCCTACAATGAGCAGTTCTTC.

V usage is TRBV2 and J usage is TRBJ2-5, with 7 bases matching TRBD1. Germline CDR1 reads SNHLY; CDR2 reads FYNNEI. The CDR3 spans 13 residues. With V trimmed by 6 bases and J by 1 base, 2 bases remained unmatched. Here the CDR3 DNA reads TGTGCCAGCAGGGGACAGCCCCAAGAGACCCAGTACTTC. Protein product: CASRGQPQETQYF. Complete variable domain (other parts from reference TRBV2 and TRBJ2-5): EPEVTQTPSHQVTQMGQEVILRCVPISNHLYFYWYRQILGQKVEFLVSFYNNEISEKSEIFDDQFSVERPDGSNFTLKIRSTKLEDSAMYFCASRGQPQETQYFGPGTRLLVL.

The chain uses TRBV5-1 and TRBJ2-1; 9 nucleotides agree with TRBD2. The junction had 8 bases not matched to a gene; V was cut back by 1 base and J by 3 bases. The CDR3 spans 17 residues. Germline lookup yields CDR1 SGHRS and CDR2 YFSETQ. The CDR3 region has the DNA TGCGCCAGCAGCTTGACCCCGACTAGCGGAAACTACAATGAGCAGTTCTTC. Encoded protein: CASSLTPTSGNYNEQFF.

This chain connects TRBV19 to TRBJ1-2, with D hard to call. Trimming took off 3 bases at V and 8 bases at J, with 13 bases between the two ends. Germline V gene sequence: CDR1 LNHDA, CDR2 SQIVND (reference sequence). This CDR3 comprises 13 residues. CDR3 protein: CASSISRVRGYTF. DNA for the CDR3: TGTGCCAGTAGTATCAGCCGGGTCCGGGGCTACACCTTC.

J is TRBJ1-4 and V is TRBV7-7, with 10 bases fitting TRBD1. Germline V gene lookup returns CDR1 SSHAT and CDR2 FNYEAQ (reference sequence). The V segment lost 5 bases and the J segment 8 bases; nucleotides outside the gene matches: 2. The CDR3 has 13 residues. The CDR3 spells CASSPGQGEKLFF. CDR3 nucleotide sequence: TGTGCCAGCAGCCCGGGACAGGGGGAAAAACTGTTTTTT.

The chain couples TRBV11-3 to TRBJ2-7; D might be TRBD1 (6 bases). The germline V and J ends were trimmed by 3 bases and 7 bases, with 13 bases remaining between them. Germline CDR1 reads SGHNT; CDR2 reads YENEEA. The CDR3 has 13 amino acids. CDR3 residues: CASSLNRAGEQYF. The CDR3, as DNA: TGTGCCAGCAGCTTGAACAGGGCTGGTGAGCAGTACTTC.